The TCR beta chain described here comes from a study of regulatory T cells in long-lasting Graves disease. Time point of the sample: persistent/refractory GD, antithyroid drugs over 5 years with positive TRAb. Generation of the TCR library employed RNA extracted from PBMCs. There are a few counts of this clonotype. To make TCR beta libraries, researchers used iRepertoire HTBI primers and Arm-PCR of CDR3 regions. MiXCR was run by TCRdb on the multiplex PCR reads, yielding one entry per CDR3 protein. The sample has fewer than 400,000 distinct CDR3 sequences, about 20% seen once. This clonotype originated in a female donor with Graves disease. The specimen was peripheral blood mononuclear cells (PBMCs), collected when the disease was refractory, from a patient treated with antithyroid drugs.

CDR3 amino acids: CASSLVTAKPPGELFF. CDR3 nucleotides: TGTGCCAGCAGCTTAGTAACCGCCAAGCCCCCCGGGGAGCTGTTTTTT. J is TRBJ2-2 and V is TRBV7-9; D uncertain. The CDR3 length is 16 residues. The germline CDR1 and CDR2 sequences are SEHNR and FQNEAQ (reference sequence). V lost 1 base and J 6 bases, leaving 15 bases between the germline ends.